This paragraph covers one T cell receptor (beta chain) sequence. Losses at the gene ends were 0 bases for V and 8 bases for J; bases not matched to a gene: 7. Looked up from germline, CDR1 is SGHDT and CDR2 is YYEEEE. The CDR3 totals 14 residues. The repertoire was sequenced with immunoSEQ multiplex PCR; TCRdb's copy has only in-frame clones and lacks some. The sample records over 100,000 clones, around 88% being singletons. These data belong to a study of blood T cell repertoires in COVID-19. The sequenced material came from peripheral blood. This TCR was sampled from a man in his forties or fifties with acute or convalescent COVID-19. The V and J genes are TRBV5-6 and TRBJ1-2; 7 nucleotides agree with TRBD1. Here the CDR3 reads CASSLGQGTLGYTF. The CDR3 nucleotides read TGTGCCAGCAGCTTGGGACAGGGAACTCTAGGCTACACCTTC.